Below, 8 T cell receptor beta chains from the same sample are listed, as sequenced in a study of shared clonotypes between healthy human individuals. Profiled with immunoSEQ multiplex PCR; TCRdb holds only in-frame clones, not every one. The repertoire has around 600,000 clones, approximately 95% of them found once; the top ten carry about 0.11%. Naive CD8 cells lacked CD45RO, underwent positive selection for CCR7 and left out terminally differentiated effector memory CD45RA+ cells. Sequencing was done on a sample of naive CD8+ T cells sorted from blood. The receptors shown here come from a woman aged 25 to 39 in good health.

The chain links TRBV29-1 to TRBJ1-2, with TRBD1 as a possible D gene (6 bases). The CDR3 totals 11 residues. Per the germline V gene, CDR1 is SQVTM and CDR2 is ANQGSEA. The V end was cut by 4 bases, the J end by 8 bases, with 11 bases between. CDR3 sequence (DNA): TGCAGCGTTGTTTCAGGGGACGGCTACACCTTC. Protein product: CSVVSGDGYTF. Full variable domain (remainder filled in from reference TRBV29-1 and TRBJ1-2): SAVISQKPSRDICQRGTSLTIQCQVDSQVTMMFWYRQQPGQSLTLIATANQGSEATYESGFVIDKFPISRPNLTFSTLTVSNMSPEDSSIYLCSVVSGDGYTFGSGTRLTVV.

This clone showed up just once. This CDR3 is CASSEPGTSGTYNEQFF. The CDR3 nucleotides are TGTGCCAGCAGTGAACCCGGGACTAGCGGGACCTACAATGAGCAGTTCTTC. The chain is built from TRBV2 and TRBJ2-1, with 13 positions matching TRBD2. Trimming took 2 bases from V and 2 from J; bases not matched to a gene: 3. In germline, CDR1 is SNHLY, CDR2 FYNNEI. The CDR3 sequence is 17 residues long.

This sequence joins TRBV10-3 and TRBJ2-7, with 10 bases matching TRBD2. In germline, CDR1 is ENHRY, CDR2 SYGVKD. The CDR3 extends over 14 amino acids. J was trimmed by 3 bases and V by 3 bases; bases with no gene match: 2. Here the CDR3 reads CAISDASGSYEQYF. CDR3 sequence (DNA): TGTGCCATCAGTGATGCTAGCGGGAGCTACGAGCAGTACTTC.

The rearrangement links TRBV29-1 to TRBJ1-5, with no clear D. With 4 bases removed from V and 9 bases from J, the gap between germline ends came to 4 bases. The germline V gene encodes CDR1 SQVTM and CDR2 ANQGSEA. The CDR3 covers 9 residues. CDR3 DNA sequence: TGCAGCGTTGCTCCGCCCCAGCATTTT. Translated: CSVAPPQHF.

CDR3 coding DNA: TGTGCCAGCAGCTTATCTAGCGGGATGGTTGCGGAGACCCAGTACTTC. Translated: CASSLSSGMVAETQYF. The chain uses TRBV7-9 and TRBJ2-5, with 9 bases fitting TRBD2. This CDR3 is built from 16 residues. Trimming cost V 2 bases and J 5 bases; bases outside gene matches: 9. Germline CDR1 and CDR2: SEHNR and FQNEAQ (reference sequence). Based on the CDR3 plus reference TRBV7-9 and TRBJ2-5, the full variable domain is DTGVSQNPRHKITKRGQNVTFRCDPISEHNRLYWYRQTLGQGPEFLTYFQNEAQLEKSRLLSDRFSAERPKGSFSTLEIQRTEQGDSAMYLCASSLSSGMVAETQYFGPGTRLLVL.

The chain employs TRBV28 and TRBJ2-1, with 14 nucleotides matching TRBD2. CDR3 length: 16 amino acids. Unmatched junction bases numbered 5, after V lost 1 base and J lost 9 bases. CDR1 and CDR2 (germline): MDHEN, SYDVKM. CDR3 sequence (DNA): TGTGCCAGCAGTTTATTGACTAGCGGGAGGGATGGTGAGCAGTTCTTC. This translates into CASSLLTSGRDGEQFF.

The J gene is TRBJ2-7, the V gene TRBV30; 7 bases align to TRBD2. Germline lookup yields CDR1 GTSNPN and CDR2 SVGIG (reference sequence). The CDR3 loop spans 12 amino acids. V trimming: 5 bases; J trimming: 6 bases; junction bases outside the gene matches: 7. The chain's CDR3 is CAWGPLAREQYF. Here the CDR3 DNA reads TGTGCCTGGGGACCACTAGCGCGCGAGCAGTACTTC.

The J gene is TRBJ2-2, the V gene TRBV28, with TRBD1 matching 8 bases. V lost 6 bases and J lost 3; bases outside the gene matches: 9. In germline, CDR1 is MDHEN, CDR2 SYDVKM. CDR3 length: 16 residues. The CDR3 nucleotides read TGTGCCAGCAGCGAGTACAGGGGGAGTTACACCGGGGAGCTGTTTTTT. Its protein product is CASSEYRGSYTGELFF.